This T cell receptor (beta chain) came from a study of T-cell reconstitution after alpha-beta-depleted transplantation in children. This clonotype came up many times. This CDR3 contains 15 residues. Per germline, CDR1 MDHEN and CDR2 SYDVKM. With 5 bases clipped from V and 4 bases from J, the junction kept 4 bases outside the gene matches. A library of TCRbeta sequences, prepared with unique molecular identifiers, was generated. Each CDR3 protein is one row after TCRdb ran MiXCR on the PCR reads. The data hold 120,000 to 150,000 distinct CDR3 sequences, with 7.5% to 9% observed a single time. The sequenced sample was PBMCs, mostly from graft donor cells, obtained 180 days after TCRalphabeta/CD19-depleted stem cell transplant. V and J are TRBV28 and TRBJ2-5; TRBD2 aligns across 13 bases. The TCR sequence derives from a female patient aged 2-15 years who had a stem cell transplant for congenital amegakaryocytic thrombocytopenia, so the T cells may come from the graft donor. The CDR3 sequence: CASSKGLAGLETQYF. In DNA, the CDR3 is TGTGCCAGCAGTAAGGGACTAGCGGGGCTAGAGACCCAGTACTTC.